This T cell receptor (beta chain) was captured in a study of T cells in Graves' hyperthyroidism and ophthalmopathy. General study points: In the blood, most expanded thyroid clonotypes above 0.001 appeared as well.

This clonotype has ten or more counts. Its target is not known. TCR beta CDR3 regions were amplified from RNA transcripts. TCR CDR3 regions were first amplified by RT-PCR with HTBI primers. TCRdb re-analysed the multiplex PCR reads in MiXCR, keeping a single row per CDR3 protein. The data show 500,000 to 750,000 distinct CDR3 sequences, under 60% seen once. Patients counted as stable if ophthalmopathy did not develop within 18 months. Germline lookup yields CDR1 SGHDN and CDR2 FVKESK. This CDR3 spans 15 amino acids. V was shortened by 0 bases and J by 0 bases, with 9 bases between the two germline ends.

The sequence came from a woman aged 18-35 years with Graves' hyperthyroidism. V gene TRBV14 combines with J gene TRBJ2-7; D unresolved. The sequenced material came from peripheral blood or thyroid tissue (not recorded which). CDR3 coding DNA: TGTGCCAGCAGCCAAGATGGGTTTATCTCCTACGAGCAGTACTTC. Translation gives CASSQDGFISYEQYF.